The 3 T cell receptor beta chains listed next were all sequenced from one sample in a study of CD8+CD57+ T cells in acquired aplastic anemia. CD8+CD57+ cell expansion had been shown by flow cytometry in patients chosen for sequencing. The TCR beta profiling, which covered VDJ combination and CDR3 sequence, was carried out using genomic DNA as the template. TCRdb re-derived calls from the reads in MiXCR, one entry per CDR3 protein. The sample shows around 130,000 distinct CDR3 sequences, over 55% of them seen only once. What was sequenced was sorted CD4+, CD8+, or CD8+CD57+ T cells (not recorded which) from PBMCs. These receptors were collected from a human donor with aplastic anemia.

J is TRBJ2-3 and V is TRBV12-3 or TRBV12-4, with 13 positions matching TRBD2. The CDR3 totals 16 residues. V lost 3 bases and J lost 8; bases outside the gene matches: 8. CDR3 bases: TGTGCCAGCAGTTTTCCGGGACTAGCGGGACAGGGTACGCAGTATTTT. Amino acid sequence: CASSFPGLAGQGTQYF.

This chain uses TRBV29-1 with TRBJ1-2; the match to TRBD1 covers 8 bases. In germline, CDR1 is SQVTM, CDR2 ANQGSEA. The CDR3 consists of 13 residues. After removal of 3 bases from V and 8 bases from J, the junction contained 8 bases not matched to a gene. The CDR3 protein is CSVESDRERGYTF. The CDR3 bases are TGCAGCGTTGAGTCGGACAGGGAGCGGGGCTACACCTTC.

This rearrangement joins TRBV7-8 to TRBJ2-3; D is ambiguous. V was pared by 7 bases and J by 2 bases, with 19 bases between. CDR1 and CDR2 (germline): SGHVS, FQNEAQ. The CDR3 has 16 amino acids. The DNA of the CDR3 is TGTGCCAGCAACCCGGAGAGGCTGGAAGTCACAGATACGCAGTATTTT. Protein sequence: CASNPERLEVTDTQYF.